The present T cell receptor (beta chain) was sequenced within a study of blood T cell repertoires in COVID-19. Across the study: There were acute and convalescent COVID-19 samples, and they came from the United States, Italy and Spain.

Losses at the gene ends were 0 bases for V and 0 bases for J; bases not matched to a gene: 4. CDR3 length equals 17 residues. Germline CDR1 is SGHNT and CDR2 is YYREEE (reference sequence). Individuals drawn from 24 US areas were about 18 to 100 years old. The recovered donors of Cohort 3 showed two negative PCRs, clearance, or symptom resolution. In the original processing: Amplification of reference gene primers was used by the study to estimate nucleated cell counts. Clones were sequenced by immunoSEQ multiplex PCR, and TCRdb holds only the in-frame ones, with some missing. The DNA gave D and trimming, while V, J and clone size come from that table. The sample lists 150,000 or so clones; about 86% were seen once.

V is TRBV5-4 and J is TRBJ1-4, with TRBD1 identical over 8 bases. The material sequenced was PBMCs or T cells enriched from blood (not recorded which). This receptor was identified in a man aged 45-65 years who had recovered from COVID-19. The chain's CDR3 is CASSLVGTGATNEKLFF. The CDR3 DNA sequence: TGTGCCAGCAGCTTGGTGGGGACAGGCGCAACTAATGAAAAACTGTTTTTT.